The T cell receptor (beta chain) described here comes from a study of radiotherapy plus CTLA-4 blockade in lung cancer. Here immunoSEQ multiplex PCR was the method, and the copy in TCRdb shows in-frame clones only, minus some. The sample contains about 60,000 clones, approximately 82% of which appear only once. This clone was recorded a few times. The CDR3 has 15 amino acids. Germline trimming cut 3 bases from V and 2 bases from J; bases unmatched to any gene: 7. Germline V gives CDR1 SQVTM, CDR2 ANQGSEA. The receptor's source is a human donor with non-small cell lung cancer who had a partial response to radiotherapy plus ipilimumab. This material consisted of peripheral blood, taken from a patient treated with radiotherapy plus ipilimumab. V usage is TRBV29-1 and J usage is TRBJ2-1; 7 bases line up with TRBD2. This chain's CDR3 is CSVDVSAGPYNEQFF. CDR3 nucleotide sequence: TGCAGCGTTGATGTTTCAGCGGGACCCTACAATGAGCAGTTCTTC.